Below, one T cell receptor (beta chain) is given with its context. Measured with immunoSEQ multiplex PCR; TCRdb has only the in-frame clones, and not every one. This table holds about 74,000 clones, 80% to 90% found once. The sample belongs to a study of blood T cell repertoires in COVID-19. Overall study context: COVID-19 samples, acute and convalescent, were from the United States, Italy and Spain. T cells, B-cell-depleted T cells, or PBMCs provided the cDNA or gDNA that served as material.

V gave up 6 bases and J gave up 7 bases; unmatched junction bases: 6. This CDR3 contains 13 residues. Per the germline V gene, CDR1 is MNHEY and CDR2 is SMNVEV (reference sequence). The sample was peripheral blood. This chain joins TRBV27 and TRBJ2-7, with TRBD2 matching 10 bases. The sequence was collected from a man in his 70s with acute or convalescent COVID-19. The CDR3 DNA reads TGTGCCAGCAGGTTAGCGGGGGGCGGGGAGCAGTACTTC. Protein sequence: CASRLAGGGEQYF.